These 27 T cell receptor beta chains were all obtained from the same sample, sequenced in a study of OX40 agonist ivuxolimab in advanced cancers. Assay used: immunoSEQ multiplex PCR; TCRdb lists only in-frame clones, some missing. This table holds tens of thousands of clones, about 90% found once. Specimen: CD4+ or CD8+ T cells sorted from blood, collected in a trial of the OX40 agonist ivuxolimab. The receptor set was obtained from an adult with an advanced solid tumor such as melanoma, head and neck, liver or kidney cancer.

The CDR3 region has the DNA TGTGCCAGTAGTATCCTCTGGACTAGCGTGGCAGATACGCAGTATTTT. It is translated as CASSILWTSVADTQYF. The chain carries TRBV19 and TRBJ2-3, with 9 nucleotides matching TRBD2. There are 16 residues in the CDR3. Germline loops: CDR1 LNHDA, CDR2 SQIVND (reference sequence). Trimming at V came to 3 bases and at J to 4 bases, leaving 8 bases not matched to a gene.

The chain joins TRBV5-6 to TRBJ1-2; maybe TRBD1 (5 bases). CDR3 length: 14 residues. Trimming took 4 bases from V and 4 from J, leaving 14 bases between them. Germline CDR1 is SGHDT and CDR2 is YYEEEE. The CDR3 spells CASSTRGPLYGYTF. CDR3 sequence (DNA): TGTGCCAGCAGCACCCGGGGCCCCCTCTATGGCTACACCTTC. The variable domain in full, with the rest retrieved from reference TRBV5-6 and TRBJ1-2, is DAGVTQSPTHLIKTRGQQVTLRCSPKSGHDTVSWYQQALGQGPQFIFQYYEEEERQRGNFPDRFSGHQFPNYSSELNVNALLLGDSALYLCASSTRGPLYGYTFGSGTRLTVV.

The V and J genes are TRBV6-6 and TRBJ2-6; D remains unclear. The V and J ends lost 6 bases and 2 bases respectively, with 14 bases between them. CDR1 is MNHNY, CDR2 SVGAGI, per germline (reference sequence). CDR3 length: 16 amino acids. The CDR3 sequence: CASRTTDRAGANVLTF. The CDR3 DNA reads as TGTGCCAGCAGAACGACCGATAGGGCTGGGGCCAACGTCCTGACTTTC.

This clone appeared once. This chain connects TRBV7-2 to TRBJ1-3; 10 nucleotides align to TRBD1. CDR1 SGHTA and CDR2 FQGNSA come from the germline V gene. V lost 7 bases to trimming and J lost 5 bases; unmatched junction nucleotides: 5. The CDR3 is 14 residues long. DNA of the CDR3: TGTGCCAGCATCCCGACAGGGGGCCGAAACACCATATATTTT. It is translated as CASIPTGGRNTIYF.

The chain couples TRBV7-2 to TRBJ2-2; possible D gene TRBD1, 5 bases. This CDR3 contains 15 residues. Germline V gene sequence: CDR1 SGHTA, CDR2 FQGNSA. V was cut by 4 bases and J by 3 bases, with 12 bases left in between. DNA for the CDR3: TGTGCCAGCAGCTCACAGGATTTTCACACCGGGGAGCTGTTTTTT. Translated: CASSSQDFHTGELFF.

The V call is TRBV28, the J call TRBJ1-3, with 7 positions matching TRBD1. The CDR3 length is 14 residues. Germline V gives CDR1 MDHEN, CDR2 SYDVKM. V trimming: 8 bases; J trimming: 4 bases; junction bases outside the gene matches: 8. Here the CDR3 DNA reads TGTGCCAGCTCGATCCCAGGGGGGGGAAACACCATATATTTT. Its protein is CASSIPGGGNTIYF.

This clone was counted a single time. The CDR3 coding sequence is TGTGCCAGCAGCTTGGACCCTAGCTCTGGGGCCAACGTCCTGACTTTC. Translating gives CASSLDPSSGANVLTF. This rearrangement joins TRBV5-4 to TRBJ2-6; D is ambiguous. The CDR3 loop spans 16 amino acids. Germline V gene data show CDR1 as SGHNT and CDR2 as YYREEE (reference sequence). Trimming took 0 bases from V and 0 from J, leaving 7 bases between them.

The chain employs TRBV6-1 and TRBJ2-2; D unresolved. In germline, CDR1 is MNHNS, CDR2 SASEGT. The V and J ends lost 6 bases and 5 bases respectively, with 13 bases between them. CDR3 size: 14 residues. CDR3: CASRPGHWTGELFF. Written as DNA, the CDR3 is TGTGCCAGCAGACCAGGTCATTGGACCGGGGAGCTGTTTTTT.

This rearrangement joins TRBV5-1 to TRBJ2-7, with 7 bases matching TRBD1. This CDR3 has 14 residues. Germline V CDR1 and CDR2: SGHRS, YFSETQ. Losses at the gene ends were 4 bases for V and 2 bases for J; bases not matched to a gene: 6. In DNA, the CDR3 is TGCGCCAGCAGCGTAAATACAGGGGCCTACGAGCAGTACTTC. This encodes CASSVNTGAYEQYF.

V usage is TRBV21-1 and J usage is TRBJ2-4; the table assigns TRBD1, which was not confirmed against the DNA. TRBV21-1 is assigned pseudogene status. The CDR3 contains 17 residues. CDR3 in DNA: TGTGCCAGCAGCAAAGTGGGCAGGAAGTTCAGATGGGACATTCAGTACTTC. It encodes CASSKVGRKFRWDIQYF.

This sequence joins TRBV6-5 and TRBJ1-1; TRBD1 matches 9 bases. Trimming at V came to 6 bases and at J to 4 bases, leaving 6 bases not matched to a gene. The CDR3 length is 14 residues. CDR1 and CDR2 from the germline V gene are MNHEY and SVGAGI. The DNA of the CDR3 is TGTGCCAGCAGGAGAACAGGGGGCGGCACTGAAGCTTTCTTT. Protein product: CASRRTGGGTEAFF.

The chain uses TRBV7-8 and TRBJ2-2; 7 bases line up with TRBD2. The CDR3 is 19 residues long. Germline CDR1 and CDR2: SGHVS and FQNEAQ. With 4 bases clipped from V and 2 bases from J, the junction kept 16 bases outside the gene matches. The CDR3 DNA is TGTGCCAGCAGCTCTTTCACTGGGCGGGGGACTCCCAACACCGGGGAGCTGTTTTTT. It translates to CASSSFTGRGTPNTGELFF.

Only one count was recorded for this clone. This rearrangement joins TRBV11-2 to TRBJ2-5, with 14 positions matching TRBD2. Trimming removed 5 bases from V and 1 base from J; junction bases left unmatched: 3. The CDR3 sequence is 16 residues long. Germline CDR1 reads SGHAT; CDR2 reads FQNNGV. CDR3 region: CASSRGTSGSQETQYF. In nucleotides, the CDR3 is TGTGCCAGCAGCCGCGGGACTAGCGGGAGCCAAGAGACCCAGTACTTC.

V is TRBV5-1 and J is TRBJ1-1; 8 positions match TRBD1. The CDR3 length is 14 residues. Germline values: CDR1 SGHRS, CDR2 YFSETQ. Germline trimming cut 3 bases from V and 1 base from J; bases unmatched to any gene: 2. CDR3 loop: CASSSQGANTEAFF. CDR3 bases: TGCGCCAGCAGCTCTCAGGGGGCGAACACTGAAGCTTTCTTT.

The chain employs TRBV11-3 and TRBJ1-5, with D unresolved. Germline V gives CDR1 SGHNT, CDR2 YENEEA. Trimming took off 1 base at V and 8 bases at J, with 6 bases between the two ends. The CDR3 contains 12 residues. The CDR3 loop reads CASSLAPEPQHF. The CDR3 nucleotides are TGTGCCAGCAGCTTAGCCCCGGAGCCCCAGCATTTT.

V is TRBV7-6 and J is TRBJ2-7; D unresolved. Looked up from germline, CDR1 is SGHVS and CDR2 is FNYEAQ. V lost 4 bases and J 4 bases, leaving 26 bases between the germline ends. The CDR3 has 18 residues. CDR3 DNA sequence: TGTGCCAGCAGCTCCCAACATTTAACGACTGGTCAGGTATACGAGCAGTACTTC. It translates to CASSSQHLTTGQVYEQYF.

The chain recombines TRBV9 with TRBJ2-2, with 9 bases aligning to TRBD1. The germline V gene encodes CDR1 SGDLS and CDR2 YYNGEE. V shed 1 base, J shed 3 bases, and the junction held 4 bases outside the gene matches. The CDR3 consists of 16 residues. In DNA, the CDR3 is TGTGCCAGCAGCGTATCGGGACAGGGAGACACCGGGGAGCTGTTTTTT. Residues: CASSVSGQGDTGELFF.

The chain has TRBV19 and TRBJ1-4; tentative D call: TRBD1 (5 bases). CDR1 is LNHDA and CDR2 is SQIVND in the germline V gene (reference sequence). CDR3 size: 17 residues. V was pared by 4 bases and J by 8 bases, with 23 bases between. The DNA of the CDR3 is TGTGCCAGTAGTAGAGATGGGGGTTGGGGACCGAAGGAAAAACTGTTTTTT. Amino acid sequence: CASSRDGGWGPKEKLFF.

V is TRBV7-9 and J is TRBJ2-5; D gene unclear. Trimming took off 7 bases at V and 5 bases at J, with 14 bases between the two ends. Germline CDR1 reads SEHNR; CDR2 reads FQNEAQ (reference sequence). The CDR3 length is 13 residues. As DNA, the CDR3 is TGTGCCAGCACCCACTTACTTGGGGAGACCCAGTACTTC. It is translated as CASTHLLGETQYF. Full variable domain (rest looked up from reference TRBV7-9 and TRBJ2-5): DTGVSQNPRHKITKRGQNVTFRCDPISEHNRLYWYRQTLGQGPEFLTYFQNEAQLEKSRLLSDRFSAERPKGSFSTLEIQRTEQGDSAMYLCASTHLLGETQYFGPGTRLLVL.

The chain uses TRBV6-1 and TRBJ2-7; unclear D gene. This CDR3 is built from 12 residues. The V gene lost 11 bases and the J gene lost 3 bases, with 14 bases spanning the gap. The germline V gene encodes CDR1 MNHNS and CDR2 SASEGT. The CDR3 DNA follows: TGTGCCTGTAGCCTCCTTCGCTACGAGCAGTACTTC. Protein product: CACSLLRYEQYF.

The J gene is TRBJ2-1, the V gene TRBV7-6; D is perhaps TRBD1 (5 bases). Deletions cut 1 base from V and 2 bases from J, with 9 bases between. Germline V gene sequence: CDR1 SGHVS, CDR2 FNYEAQ. The CDR3 is made up of 15 amino acids. As DNA, the CDR3 is TGTGCCAGCAGCTTAGGACAGCCAACCTACAATGAGCAGTTCTTC. Translating gives CASSLGQPTYNEQFF.

This chain links TRBV28 with TRBJ2-7; 7 bases are shared with TRBD1. The CDR3 is 17 amino acids. Unmatched junction bases numbered 16, after V lost 5 bases and J lost 3 bases. Germline V gives CDR1 MDHEN, CDR2 SYDVKM. The DNA of the CDR3 is TGTGCCAGCAGTCCTCAGACAGGGCCAGGACCCCTCTACGAGCAGTACTTC. This translates into CASSPQTGPGPLYEQYF. Filled out from reference TRBV28 and TRBJ2-7, the complete variable domain reads DVKVTQSSRYLVKRTGEKVFLECVQDMDHENMFWYRQDPGLGLRLIYFSYDVKMKEKGDIPEGYSVSREKKERFSLILESASTNQTSMYLCASSPQTGPGPLYEQYFGPGTRLTVT.

V usage is TRBV5-4 and J usage is TRBJ2-2; 13 bases fit TRBD2. J gave up 5 bases and V 2 bases, and 3 bases lay outside the gene matches. The germline V gene encodes CDR1 SGHNT and CDR2 YYREEE (reference sequence). This CDR3 has 16 residues. The CDR3 region is CASSLRTSGSTGELFF. The DNA of the CDR3 is TGTGCCAGCAGCTTAAGGACTAGCGGGAGTACCGGGGAGCTGTTTTTT.

The rearrangement links TRBV18 to TRBJ2-4; possibly TRBD1 or TRBD2 for D (5 bases each). There are 13 residues in the CDR3. CDR1 is KGHSH and CDR2 is LQKENI in the germline V gene. The V gene lost 6 bases and the J gene lost 12 bases, with 18 bases spanning the gap. CDR3 in DNA: TGTGCCAGCTCCGCATCAGGGACCTCCGATCAGTACTTC. Translation: CASSASGTSDQYF.

The V gene is TRBV27, the J gene TRBJ1-6, with a weak D call TRBD1 (5 bases). Trimming took off 7 bases at V and 6 bases at J, with 13 bases between the two ends. The CDR3 is 14 amino acids. In germline, CDR1 is MNHEY, CDR2 SMNVEV (reference sequence). CDR3 sequence (DNA): TGTGCCAGCACCTCCGGGGCAGGTAATTCACCCCTCCACTTT. As protein: CASTSGAGNSPLHF.

The chain recombines TRBV9 with TRBJ2-4; D not certain. This CDR3 region has 16 residues. Germline V CDR1 and CDR2: SGDLS, YYNGEE. The ends were cut back, 3 bases at V and 0 bases at J, with 13 bases in the middle. Here the CDR3 DNA reads TGTGCCAGCAGCGGGTCCGGGCAGCTAGCCAAAAACATTCAGTACTTC. Translating gives CASSGSGQLAKNIQYF.

Only one count was recorded for this clone. The V gene is TRBV6-1, the J gene TRBJ2-3; D ambiguous. Trimming removed 2 bases at V and 4 bases at J, with 7 bases between. There are 13 residues in the CDR3. Looked up from germline, CDR1 is MNHNS and CDR2 is SASEGT. CDR3 nucleotides: TGTGCCAGCAGTGAATCCCTTTCAGATACGCAGTATTTT. Translation gives CASSESLSDTQYF.